The next 27 T cell receptor beta chains were all read from a single sample in a study of blood T cell repertoires in COVID-19. The repertoire was sequenced with immunoSEQ multiplex PCR; TCRdb's copy has only in-frame clones and lacks some. This table holds around 62,000 clones, over 85% found once. Sequenced sample: peripheral blood. All receptors come from a man between 65 and 85 years old with active COVID-19.

V is TRBV6-6 and J is TRBJ2-7; D is perhaps TRBD1 (6 bases). The germline V and J ends were trimmed by 6 bases and 0 bases, with 12 bases remaining between them. CDR3 size: 14 residues. Germline values: CDR1 MNHNY, CDR2 SVGAGI (reference sequence). CDR3 DNA: TGTGCCAGCAGCTACGACAGGAACTCCTACGAGCAGTACTTC. Residues: CASSYDRNSYEQYF.

The chain has TRBV12-5 and TRBJ1-2; D remains unclear. Trimming took 1 base from V and 4 from J, leaving 4 bases between them. This CDR3 has 12 amino acids. The germline CDR1 and CDR2 sequences are LGHNT and FRNRAP. CDR3: CASGLGSYGYTF. DNA of the CDR3: TGTGCTAGTGGTTTGGGGAGCTATGGCTACACCTTC.

CDR3 bases: TGTGCCACCAGTGATTTGGGGGAGGGAACAGATACGCAGTATTTT. Protein: CATSDLGEGTDTQYF. The V and J genes are TRBV24-1 and TRBJ2-3, with 7 bases lining up with TRBD2. With 0 bases clipped from V and 3 bases from J, the junction kept 2 bases outside the gene matches. CDR1 and CDR2 from the germline V gene are KGHDR and SFDVKD. This CDR3 has 15 residues.

This sequence joins TRBV2 and TRBJ2-1, with TRBD2 matching over 12 bases. With V trimmed by 3 bases and J by 9 bases, 3 bases remained unmatched. The CDR3 runs to 14 residues. Germline CDR1 and CDR2: SNHLY and FYNNEI. As DNA, the CDR3 is TGTGCCAGCAGTGAGAAGACTAGCGGGGGTGAGCAGTTCTTC. This translates into CASSEKTSGGEQFF.

This clone occurred a few times. This rearrangement joins TRBV5-4 to TRBJ1-5; 8 bases are shared with TRBD1. Germline lookup yields CDR1 SGHNT and CDR2 YYREEE (reference sequence). This CDR3 contains 17 residues. J was trimmed by 3 bases and V by 2 bases; bases with no gene match: 10. CDR3 sequence: CASSLGGGQGINQPQHF. The CDR3 region has the DNA TGTGCCAGCAGCTTAGGGGGAGGACAGGGCATCAATCAGCCCCAGCATTTT.

This clone has only one observation. The chain combines TRBV10-2 with TRBJ1-1; weak D call: TRBD1 (6 bases). Trimming removed 6 bases at V and 5 bases at J, with 10 bases between. Germline-derived CDR1 and CDR2 are WSHSY and SAAADI. CDR3 length: 12 amino acids. For the CDR3, the DNA is TGCGCCAGCAGGGAGGGGGGGACTGAAGCTTTCTTT. It yields the protein CASREGGTEAFF.

In DNA, the CDR3 is TGTGCCAGCAGCCGGAACGGAGGGGATTCACCCCTCCACTTT. This gives the protein CASSRNGGDSPLHF. This chain connects TRBV7-2 to TRBJ1-6; D perhaps matches TRBD1 (5 bases). Germline V gives CDR1 SGHTA, CDR2 FQGNSA. The CDR3 has 14 residues. Deletions cut 5 bases from V and 8 bases from J, with 13 bases between. Together with reference TRBV7-2 and TRBJ1-6, the CDR3 gives the full variable domain: GAGVSQSPSNKVTEKGKDVELRCDPISGHTALYWYRQSLGQGLEFLIYFQGNSAPDKSGLPSDRFSAERTGGSVSTLTIQRTQQEDSAVYLCASSRNGGDSPLHFGNGTRLTVT.

Within the sample, this clone is medium-sized. CDR3 amino acids: CASSLTGDQPQHF. The DNA for the CDR3 is TGCGCCAGCAGCCTGACAGGGGATCAGCCCCAGCATTTT. The rearrangement links TRBV4-1 to TRBJ1-5; 8 positions agree with TRBD1. CDR3 length: 13 amino acids. The germline gives CDR1 MGHRA, CDR2 YSYEKL. The V gene end was trimmed by 4 bases and the J gene end by 5 bases; junction bases not matched to a gene: 1.

This clone appeared a single time. The V call is TRBV6-4, the J call TRBJ1-1; TRBD1 agrees at 10 bases. CDR3 length: 16 amino acids. The germline V gene has CDR1 MRHNA and CDR2 SNTAGT. V shed 7 bases, J shed 7 bases, and the junction held 15 bases outside the gene matches. The CDR3 region is CASTWDRGEDDFEAFF. The CDR3 nucleotides read TGTGCCAGCACCTGGGACAGGGGCGAGGACGATTTTGAAGCTTTCTTT.

V usage is TRBV23-1 and J usage is TRBJ2-3; 9 bases line up with TRBD2. TRBV23-1 is designated an ORF whose function remains uncertain. This CDR3 is built from 19 residues. Trimming removed 2 bases from V and 2 bases from J; junction bases left unmatched: 14. This CDR3 reads CASSQPSIRLAVHTDTQYF. In nucleotides, the CDR3 is TGCGCCAGCAGTCAACCGAGCATTAGACTAGCGGTTCACACAGATACGCAGTATTTT.

The chain couples TRBV5-1 to TRBJ2-2; a possible D gene is TRBD1 (6 bases). The CDR3 extends over 12 amino acids. V was cut by 6 bases and J by 5 bases, with 8 bases left in between. The germline CDR1 and CDR2 sequences are SGHRS and YFSETQ. CDR3 sequence (DNA): TGCGCCAGCAATACAGGGACCGGGGAGCTGTTTTTT. It specifies CASNTGTGELFF.

This clone was recorded once. V and J are TRBV7-2 and TRBJ2-1; the match to TRBD1 covers 8 bases. J lost 10 bases, V lost 4 bases, and 6 bases had no gene match. The CDR3 covers 13 residues. Germline V gives CDR1 SGHTA, CDR2 FQGNSA. The CDR3: CASSSQGAGEQFF. CDR3 coding DNA: TGTGCCAGCAGCTCCCAGGGGGCAGGGGAGCAGTTCTTC.

The V call is TRBV11-2, the J call TRBJ1-1, with D possibly TRBD1 on 6 matching bases. The CDR3 sequence is 13 residues long. V was shortened by 5 bases and J by 7 bases, with 14 bases between the two germline ends. Germline V gene lookup returns CDR1 SGHAT and CDR2 FQNNGV. The CDR3 nucleotides are TGTGCCAGCAGCCTTGGACAGCCGATTGAAGCTTTCTTT. It translates to CASSLGQPIEAFF.

This chain uses TRBV27 with TRBJ1-1; D gene uncertain. In germline, CDR1 is MNHEY, CDR2 SMNVEV (reference sequence). V lost 4 bases and J lost 4, with 13 bases in between. The CDR3 runs 14 residues. The CDR3 DNA reads as TGTGCCAGCAGTTACGCGGGTGGGATCACTGAAGCTTTCTTT. It encodes CASSYAGGITEAFF.

The chain links TRBV5-6 to TRBJ2-7; no clear D gene. The CDR3 is made up of 14 amino acids. CDR1 is SGHDT, CDR2 YYEEEE, per germline. V dropped 4 bases and J dropped 1 base, with 12 bases sitting between them. CDR3 region: CASSNNVLSYEQYF. In DNA form, the CDR3 reads TGTGCCAGCAGCAACAACGTCCTGTCCTACGAGCAGTACTTC.

The chain carries TRBV29-1 and TRBJ1-6, with D tentatively TRBD1 (5 bases). V lost 6 bases and J 6 bases, leaving 12 bases between the germline ends. The germline V gene encodes CDR1 SQVTM and CDR2 ANQGSEA. This CDR3 is 13 amino acids long. The CDR3 DNA reads TGCAGCGTACAACAGGTGACTAATTCACCCCTCCACTTT. Its translation: CSVQQVTNSPLHF.

This chain uses TRBV3-1 (or the pseudogene TRBV3-2) with TRBJ2-5; TRBD2 matches at 15 bases. This CDR3 is 18 amino acids long. After removal of 3 bases from V and 3 bases from J, the junction contained 8 bases not matched to a gene. Germline assignment: CDR1 LGHDT and CDR2 YNNKEL (reference sequence). CDR3: CASSHGTSGGTRKETQYF. The DNA for the CDR3 is TGTGCCAGCAGCCACGGGACTAGCGGGGGGACCCGAAAAGAGACCCAGTACTTC.

The count of this clone is one. The J gene is TRBJ2-3, the V gene TRBV5-1; tentative D call: TRBD1 (6 bases). Per the germline V gene, CDR1 is SGHRS and CDR2 is YFSETQ. This CDR3 spans 15 amino acids. The ends were cut back, 3 bases at V and 2 bases at J, with 13 bases in the middle. Written as DNA, the CDR3 is TGCGCCAGCAGCTATTCGACAGGACCCACAGATACGCAGTATTTT. It codes for CASSYSTGPTDTQYF.

J is TRBJ2-7 and V is TRBV27, with TRBD1 matching 7 bases. J lost 1 base, V lost 3 bases, and 6 bases had no gene match. The CDR3 sequence is 15 residues long. CDR1 is MNHEY and CDR2 is SMNVEV in the germline V gene (reference sequence). CDR3 coding DNA: TGTGCCAGCAGTTTCCGCGGACAGGCGTCCTACGAGCAGTACTTC. It translates to CASSFRGQASYEQYF.

This sequence joins TRBV13 and TRBJ1-6, with D possibly being TRBD1 (5 bases). The CDR3 consists of 14 residues. V dropped 0 bases and J dropped 9 bases, with 9 bases sitting between them. Germline assignment: CDR1 PRHDT and CDR2 FYEKMQ (reference sequence). CDR3 in amino acids: CASSLGKGVSPLHF. DNA for the CDR3: TGTGCCAGCAGCTTAGGCAAAGGGGTTTCACCCCTCCACTTT. Complete variable domain (other parts from reference TRBV13 and TRBJ1-6): AAGVIQSPRHLIKEKRETATLKCYPIPRHDTVYWYQQGPGQDPQFLISFYEKMQSDKGSIPDRFSAQQFSDYHSELNMSSLELGDSALYFCASSLGKGVSPLHFGNGTRLTVT.

The J gene is TRBJ2-5, the V gene TRBV6-2 or TRBV6-3; 7 bases are shared with TRBD1. V gave up 0 bases and J gave up 4 bases; unmatched junction bases: 5. CDR1 is MNHEY, CDR2 SVGEGT, per germline. The CDR3 sequence is 15 residues long. CDR3 nucleotide sequence: TGTGCCAGCAGTTACTCGGGGACAGTCGGAGAGACCCAGTACTTC. As protein: CASSYSGTVGETQYF.

This sequence joins TRBV2 and TRBJ1-5; a weak D match, TRBD1 (6 bases). Germline CDR1 reads SNHLY; CDR2 reads FYNNEI. The V gene lost 8 bases and the J gene lost 5 bases, with 13 bases spanning the gap. This CDR3 has 13 amino acids. This chain's CDR3 is CASCRDTDQPQHF. CDR3 DNA: TGTGCCAGCTGCCGGGACACCGATCAGCCCCAGCATTTT.

This chain joins TRBV18 and TRBJ2-1; maybe TRBD1 (6 bases). CDR3 length equals 12 residues. CDR1 and CDR2 (germline): KGHSH, LQKENI. The ends were cut back, 6 bases at V and 7 bases at J, with 10 bases in the middle. The CDR3 region has the DNA TGTGCCAGCTCGATCCAGGGGAATGAGCAGTTCTTC. Translating it yields CASSIQGNEQFF.

The rearrangement joins TRBV7-3 to TRBJ1-1, with D unresolved. CDR3 length equals 15 residues. V was cut by 2 bases and J by 2 bases, with 12 bases left in between. Germline CDR1 reads SGHTA; CDR2 reads FQGTGA. The chain's CDR3 is CASSLSHGLNTEAFF. The CDR3 coding sequence is TGTGCCAGCAGCTTATCCCATGGCTTAAACACTGAAGCTTTCTTT. Based on the CDR3 plus reference TRBV7-3 and TRBJ1-1, the full variable domain is GAGVSQTPSNKVTEKGKYVELRCDPISGHTALYWYRQSLGQGPEFLIYFQGTGAADDSGLPNDRFFAVRPEGSVSTLKIQRTERGDSAVYLCASSLSHGLNTEAFFGQGTRLTVV.

The chain uses TRBV29-1 and TRBJ2-1, with TRBD2 matching 12 bases. The germline CDR1 and CDR2 sequences are SQVTM and ANQGSEA. Trimming at V came to 3 bases and at J to 6 bases, leaving 6 bases not matched to a gene. This CDR3 has 15 residues. The CDR3 nucleotides read TGCAGCGTTGACCGGACTAGCGGGGTTGGCAATGAGCAGTTCTTC. As protein: CSVDRTSGVGNEQFF.

This clone was seen a single time. The V and J genes are TRBV6-6 and TRBJ1-5; 10 nucleotides match TRBD1. This CDR3 comprises 16 residues. The V and J ends lost 6 bases and 2 bases, in that order; junction bases with no gene match: 7. Per germline, CDR1 MNHNY and CDR2 SVGAGI (reference sequence). CDR3 region: CASRRQGAGGNQPQHF. Here the CDR3 DNA reads TGTGCCAGCAGGAGACAGGGGGCAGGAGGCAATCAGCCCCAGCATTTT.

As regards this clone: This specimen includes other DNA sequences encoding the same CDR3. CDR3 sequence: CASSQGLAGGETQYF. Here the CDR3 DNA reads TGTGCCAGCAGCCAAGGACTAGCGGGGGGTGAGACCCAGTACTTC. This sequence joins TRBV3-1 (or the pseudogene TRBV3-2) and TRBJ2-5, with 13 bases lining up with TRBD2. CDR1 is LGHDT and CDR2 is YNNKEL in the germline V gene (reference sequence). This CDR3 contains 15 residues. The V segment lost 1 base and the J segment 5 bases; nucleotides outside the gene matches: 1.